Listed below are T cell receptor beta chains from one sample, sequenced in a study of blood T cell repertoires in COVID-19. Generated by immunoSEQ multiplex PCR, the TCRdb table keeps only in-frame clones and is missing some. The table includes 250,000 to 300,000 clones, 80% to 90% detected once. Sequenced input: peripheral blood. The receptors shown here come from a man aged 40-49 years with acute or convalescent COVID-19. Both conserved end residues are trimmed from each CDR3.

j_call: TRBJ1-2
v_call: TRBV3-1/TRBV3-2
cdr3_aa: ASSRRAISDGYT

j_call: TRBJ2-2
v_call: TRBV12-3/TRBV12-4
cdr3_aa: ASSFSDTGELF

j_call: TRBJ1-5
v_call: TRBV12-5
cdr3_aa: ASGLVRRREHDQPQH

j_call: TRBJ2-1
v_call: TRBV24-1
cdr3_aa: ATSGGQSLGDNEQF

j_call: TRBJ2-3
v_call: TRBV5-1
cdr3_aa: ASSLGGPSTDTQY

j_call: TRBJ1-1
v_call: TRBV7-8
cdr3_aa: ASSLVSENTEAF

j_call: TRBJ1-5
v_call: TRBV6-5
cdr3_aa: ASSSDGVGNQPQH

j_call: TRBJ2-1
v_call: TRBV2
cdr3_aa: ASSEIPVAFVQILF

j_call: TRBJ1-4
v_call: TRBV4-1
cdr3_aa: ASSPRTGGREKLF

j_call: TRBJ2-7
v_call: TRBV19
cdr3_aa: ASSTPGQGTEQY

j_call: TRBJ2-2
v_call: TRBV10-3
cdr3_aa: AISDPEIAGGQYTGELF

j_call: TRBJ1-6
v_call: TRBV25-1
cdr3_aa: ATTQQGDSPLH

j_call: TRBJ1-6
v_call: TRBV5-5
cdr3_aa: ASSFARTGGYLGLNSPLH

j_call: TRBJ2-3
v_call: TRBV5-4
cdr3_aa: ASSQGQGTDTQY

j_call: TRBJ2-7
v_call: TRBV25-1
cdr3_aa: ASGEGREQY

j_call: TRBJ2-3
v_call: TRBV21-1
cdr3_aa: ASSKQGELAGGPPVFTHTQY

j_call: TRBJ2-7
v_call: TRBV5-1
cdr3_aa: ASRDRPPEIYEQY

j_call: TRBJ1-4
v_call: TRBV9
cdr3_aa: ASSLGQGGEKLF

j_call: TRBJ1-4
v_call: TRBV12-3/TRBV12-4
cdr3_aa: ASSLSREGLF

j_call: TRBJ1-5
v_call: TRBV10-3
cdr3_aa: AISEGQGGQPQH

j_call: TRBJ1-5
v_call: TRBV2
cdr3_aa: ASRDSTQPQH

j_call: TRBJ2-2
v_call: TRBV5-4
cdr3_aa: ASSYSSGTGELF

j_call: TRBJ1-1
v_call: TRBV15
cdr3_aa: ATSRESTTEAF

j_call: TRBJ1-4
v_call: TRBV13
cdr3_aa: ASSATGLRGEKLF

j_call: TRBJ2-7
v_call: TRBV5-1
cdr3_aa: ASSFEGAYEQY

j_call: TRBJ1-2
v_call: TRBV11-2
cdr3_aa: ASSPGLSGYT

j_call: TRBJ2-1
v_call: TRBV4-1
cdr3_aa: ASSQGTAGGSAYNEQF

j_call: TRBJ2-3
v_call: TRBV4-2
cdr3_aa: ASSPSGQPSNTQY

j_call: TRBJ2-1
v_call: TRBV15
cdr3_aa: ATGGASSYNEQF

j_call: TRBJ1-2
v_call: TRBV29-1
cdr3_aa: SVESDRGYT

j_call: TRBJ1-1
v_call: TRBV2
cdr3_aa: ASSGAGGAF

j_call: TRBJ1-2
v_call: TRBV27
cdr3_aa: ASSSTGGVGGYT

j_call: TRBJ2-7
v_call: TRBV2
cdr3_aa: ASSENSPYEQY

j_call: TRBJ2-1
v_call: TRBV19
cdr3_aa: ASTTGGNNEQF

j_call: TRBJ1-3
v_call: TRBV11-2
cdr3_aa: ASSLSPARSTIY

j_call: TRBJ1-1
v_call: TRBV6-5
cdr3_aa: ASRFSTGPNTEAF

j_call: TRBJ1-2
v_call: TRBV12-1
cdr3_aa: ANSFARNYGYT

j_call: TRBJ1-5
v_call: TRBV7-8
cdr3_aa: ASSARGQGFNQPQH

j_call: TRBJ2-2
v_call: TRBV30
cdr3_aa: AWSVGDRVTGELF

j_call: TRBJ2-2
v_call: TRBV19
cdr3_aa: ASSVTGRTGELF

j_call: TRBJ1-2
v_call: TRBV24-1
cdr3_aa: ATSDPDSYDGYT

j_call: TRBJ2-3
v_call: TRBV5-1
cdr3_aa: ASSLKSGASTGADTQY

j_call: TRBJ2-7
v_call: TRBV14
cdr3_aa: ASSRGPGYEQY

j_call: TRBJ2-7
v_call: TRBV19
cdr3_aa: ASSIAIYYEQY

j_call: TRBJ1-1
v_call: TRBV21-1
cdr3_aa: ATPLRQALIEGNTEAF

j_call: TRBJ1-2
v_call: TRBV2
cdr3_aa: ASSIDSNYGYT

j_call: TRBJ1-1
v_call: TRBV12-5
cdr3_aa: ASALYYTEAF

j_call: TRBJ2-3
v_call: TRBV9
cdr3_aa: ASSAERGGLDTQY

j_call: TRBJ2-4
v_call: TRBV19
cdr3_aa: ASSNPRSGRGKNIQY

j_call: TRBJ1-2
v_call: TRBV6-2/TRBV6-3
cdr3_aa: ASSYGGANYGYT

j_call: TRBJ2-2
v_call: TRBV7-3
cdr3_aa: ASSSGAGSNTGELF

j_call: TRBJ1-3
v_call: TRBV21-1
cdr3_aa: ASSKWVGQDYCSGNTIY

j_call: TRBJ1-6
v_call: TRBV7-6
cdr3_aa: ASSLGTVNSPLH

j_call: TRBJ1-1
v_call: TRBV14
cdr3_aa: ASSQHTEAF